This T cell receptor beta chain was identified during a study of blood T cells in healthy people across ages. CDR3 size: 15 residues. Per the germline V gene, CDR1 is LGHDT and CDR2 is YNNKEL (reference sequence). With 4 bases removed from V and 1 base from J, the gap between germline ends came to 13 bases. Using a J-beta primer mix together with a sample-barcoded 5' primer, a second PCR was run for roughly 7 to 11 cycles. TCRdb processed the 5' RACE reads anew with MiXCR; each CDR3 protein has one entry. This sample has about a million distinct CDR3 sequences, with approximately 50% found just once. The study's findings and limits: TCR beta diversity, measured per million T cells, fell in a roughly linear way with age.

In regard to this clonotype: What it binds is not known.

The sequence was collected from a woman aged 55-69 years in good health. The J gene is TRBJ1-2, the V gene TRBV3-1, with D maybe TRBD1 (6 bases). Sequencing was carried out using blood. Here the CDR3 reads CASSPGTQFNYGYTF. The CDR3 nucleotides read TGTGCCAGCAGCCCCGGGACACAATTTAACTATGGCTACACCTTC.